Following are 5 T cell receptor beta chains from one sample sequenced in a study of blood T cell repertoires in COVID-19. Sequencing used immunoSEQ multiplex PCR; TCRdb keeps in-frame clones, though not all of them. Among 200,000 or so clones listed, around 80% were seen once. What was sequenced was peripheral blood. The receptors derive from a human donor with acute or convalescent COVID-19. The donor label of this sample is uncertain.

The chain carries TRBV5-1 and TRBJ2-1, with 9 bases identical to TRBD1. Germline V lookup: CDR1 SGHRS, CDR2 YFSETQ. V was clipped by 4 bases and J by 10 bases; unmatched bases: 12. CDR3 size: 15 residues. The CDR3 coding sequence is TGCGCCAGCAGCCCCTCGGAACAGGGGGCCGGGGAGCAGTTCTTC. This translates into CASSPSEQGAGEQFF. Full variable domain (rest looked up from reference TRBV5-1 and TRBJ2-1): KAGVTQTPRYLIKTRGQQVTLSCSPISGHRSVSWYQQTPGQGLQFLFEYFSETQRNKGNFPGRFSGRQFSNSRSEMNVSTLELGDSALYLCASSPSEQGAGEQFFGPGTRLTVL.

This clone was picked up a small number of times. This chain uses TRBV3-1 (or the pseudogene TRBV3-2) with TRBJ2-6; perhaps TRBD2 as D (6 bases). CDR3 size: 20 residues. In germline, CDR1 is LGHDT, CDR2 YNNKEL (reference sequence). Trimming removed 0 bases from V and 0 bases from J, with 18 bases in between. This chain's CDR3 is CASSQDTGLSLGSGANVLTF. In DNA, the CDR3 is TGTGCCAGCAGCCAAGATACGGGACTGTCGTTGGGCTCTGGGGCCAACGTCCTGACTTTC.

V and J are TRBV1 and TRBJ1-4; the DNA was not used to check the table's D call, TRBD1. TRBV1 is classified as a pseudogene. The CDR3 length is 17 residues. CDR3 nucleotides: TGCACCAGCAGCCATCTCGGACAGGGAACAACTAATGAAAAACTGTTTTTT. Translation: CTSSHLGQGTTNEKLFF.

The chain carries TRBV19 and TRBJ1-5, with D hard to call. Germline CDR1 reads LNHDA; CDR2 reads SQIVND (reference sequence). The length of the CDR3 is 17 residues. V lost 3 bases and J lost 6, with 21 bases in between. The CDR3 sequence is CASSMGSSFGVFQPQHF. The CDR3, as DNA: TGTGCCAGTAGTATGGGGTCAAGTTTCGGGGTGTTTCAGCCCCAGCATTTT.

V usage is TRBV7-2 and J usage is TRBJ2-3, with a tentative D call TRBD2 (6 bases). This CDR3 is built from 17 residues. The germline V gene has CDR1 SGHTA and CDR2 FQGNSA. V lost 5 bases to trimming and J lost 1 base, with 19 bases between them. DNA of the CDR3: TGTGCCAGCAGCCCCTACATGATTAGCGGAGGCACAGATACGCAGTATTTT. This encodes CASSPYMISGGTDTQYF.